A single sample is the source of the 27 T cell receptor beta chains below, sequenced in a study of T cell changes during pregnancy in multiple sclerosis. Only in-frame clones appear in the TCRdb table, and some are missing; sequencing was by immunoSEQ multiplex PCR. The sample records 33,000 or so clones, around 89% being singletons. The material sequenced was CD8+ T cells from peripheral blood mononuclear cells, taken in the second trimester of pregnancy. These TCRs come from a female donor with multiple sclerosis, enrolled in a pregnancy study.

The V and J genes are TRBV27 and TRBJ2-7; 10 positions match TRBD1. The trim removed 2 bases at V and 4 bases at J, leaving 2 bases unmatched. The CDR3 runs 14 residues. Per the germline V gene, CDR1 is MNHEY and CDR2 is SMNVEV (reference sequence). The CDR3 sequence is CASSLGTGVYEQYF. The CDR3 DNA follows: TGTGCCAGCAGTTTAGGGACAGGGGTGTACGAGCAGTACTTC.

The chain recombines TRBV5-4 with TRBJ2-2; D is unresolved. This CDR3 contains 12 residues. Germline V gene lookup returns CDR1 SGHNT and CDR2 YYREEE (reference sequence). V was trimmed by 3 bases and J by 2 bases, leaving 2 bases between them. Written as DNA, the CDR3 is TGTGCCAGCAGCTCTAACACCGGGGAGCTGTTTTTT. Translating gives CASSSNTGELFF.

This chain connects TRBV11-3 to TRBJ2-1, with 7 positions matching TRBD1. The CDR3 is made up of 16 amino acids. In germline, CDR1 is SGHNT, CDR2 YENEEA. The junction had 11 bases not matched to a gene; V was cut back by 5 bases and J by 4 bases. The CDR3 loop reads CASSVGQTGRYNEQFF. CDR3 in DNA: TGTGCCAGCAGCGTGGGACAGACCGGGCGATACAATGAGCAGTTCTTC.

The V call is TRBV7-9, the J call TRBJ2-4; 7 positions agree with TRBD1. The trim removed 1 base at V and 8 bases at J, leaving 11 bases unmatched. CDR3 length: 16 amino acids. Germline loops: CDR1 SEHNR, CDR2 FQNEAQ (reference sequence). The CDR3 reads CASSLVTGAWSYIQYF. The CDR3 nucleotides read TGTGCCAGCAGCTTAGTTACAGGGGCCTGGTCGTACATTCAGTACTTC.

The CDR3 DNA is TGTGCCAGCAGCCAAGAGGAGGGGAGCTCCTACGAGCAGTACTTC. It specifies CASSQEEGSSYEQYF. The gene calls are TRBV7-9 and TRBJ2-7; D might be TRBD2 (6 bases). Deletions cut 5 bases from V and 0 bases from J, with 14 bases between. Germline CDR1 reads SEHNR; CDR2 reads FQNEAQ (reference sequence). The CDR3 runs 15 residues. The whole variable domain, remainder taken from reference TRBV7-9 and TRBJ2-7, is DTGVSQNPRHKITKRGQNVTFRCDPISEHNRLYWYRQTLGQGPEFLTYFQNEAQLEKSRLLSDRFSAERPKGSFSTLEIQRTEQGDSAMYLCASSQEEGSSYEQYFGPGTRLTVT.

V is TRBV19 and J is TRBJ1-1, with TRBD1 identical over 9 bases. Germline values: CDR1 LNHDA, CDR2 SQIVND (reference sequence). Trimming cost V 5 bases and J 3 bases; bases outside gene matches: 7. The length of the CDR3 is 15 residues. As DNA, the CDR3 is TGTGCCAGTAGTCACGAAAGGACAGGGGACACTGAAGCTTTCTTT. It yields the protein CASSHERTGDTEAFF.

The J gene is TRBJ2-5, the V gene TRBV13; weak D call: TRBD1 (6 bases). The CDR3 spans 14 residues. The V end lost 3 bases, the J end lost 4 bases, and 12 bases lay between the germline ends. Germline V CDR1 and CDR2: PRHDT, FYEKMQ (reference sequence). Written as DNA, the CDR3 is TGTGCCAGCAGCTTGCCAGGGGAAAGAGAGACCCAGTACTTC. Protein product: CASSLPGERETQYF. Looking up the rest from reference TRBV13 and TRBJ2-5 gives the full variable domain: AAGVIQSPRHLIKEKRETATLKCYPIPRHDTVYWYQQGPGQDPQFLISFYEKMQSDKGSIPDRFSAQQFSDYHSELNMSSLELGDSALYFCASSLPGERETQYFGPGTRLLVL.

Turning to this clone: The same CDR3 also results from other DNA sequences found in this sample. The chain is built from TRBV4-3 and TRBJ2-1; 9 nucleotides agree with TRBD1. The V segment lost 0 bases and the J segment 3 bases; nucleotides outside the gene matches: 3. CDR1 and CDR2 (germline): LGHNA, YSLEER. The CDR3 sequence is 16 residues long. This CDR3 reads CASSQEGQGSYNEQFF. The CDR3 bases are TGCGCCAGCAGCCAAGAGGGACAGGGCAGCTACAATGAGCAGTTCTTC.

V is TRBV13 and J is TRBJ2-3; the match to TRBD2 covers 8 bases. Looked up from germline, CDR1 is PRHDT and CDR2 is FYEKMQ (reference sequence). Losses at the gene ends were 8 bases for V and 10 bases for J; bases not matched to a gene: 17. This CDR3 has 15 amino acids. The CDR3 DNA sequence: TGTGCCAGCCGGGTGGCGGGAGGCCCTGTCGAAGCGCAGTATTTT. Its translation: CASRVAGGPVEAQYF.

V usage is TRBV10-3 and J usage is TRBJ1-1; tentatively, D is TRBD1 (5 bases). Germline V CDR1 and CDR2: ENHRY, SYGVKD. The CDR3 is made up of 13 amino acids. The V and J ends lost 5 bases and 5 bases respectively, with 12 bases between them. CDR3: CAISPGGGTEAFF. The DNA of the CDR3 is TGTGCCATCAGTCCTGGGGGAGGGACTGAAGCTTTCTTT.

This clone was seen once. This chain joins TRBV7-9 and TRBJ2-7; D is unclear. The CDR3 is made up of 11 amino acids. Between the trimmed V and J ends, which lost 5 bases and 1 base, there was a span of 3 bases. CDR1 is SEHNR, CDR2 FQNEAQ, per germline (reference sequence). The CDR3 spells CASSTSYEQYF. CDR3 bases: TGTGCCAGCAGCACTTCCTACGAGCAGTACTTC.

This clone appeared once. J is TRBJ1-4 and V is TRBV27; tentatively, D is TRBD1 (6 bases). From germline, CDR1 is MNHEY and CDR2 SMNVEV (reference sequence). This CDR3 has 15 residues. Trimming took off 5 bases at V and 0 bases at J, with 10 bases between the two ends. The CDR3 protein is CASSPWTATNEKLFF. The CDR3 nucleotides are TGTGCCAGCAGTCCATGGACAGCAACTAATGAAAAACTGTTTTTT.

The chain employs TRBV4-3 and TRBJ1-1; the D is unclear. CDR3 length: 13 residues. CDR1 and CDR2 (germline): LGHNA, YSLEER. With 0 bases removed from V and 5 bases from J, the gap between germline ends came to 7 bases. The CDR3 nucleotides are TGCGCCAGCAGCCAAGATCGGGAGACTGAAGCTTTCTTT. It encodes CASSQDRETEAFF.

This rearrangement joins TRBV5-1 to TRBJ2-3; TRBD2 matches 7 bases. The CDR3 is 16 residues long. Trimming took 3 bases from V and 0 from J; bases not matched to a gene: 7. Germline CDR1 SGHRS, CDR2 YFSETQ. In nucleotides, the CDR3 is TGCGCCAGCAGCTCTAGGGAGGGGTTGAGCACAGATACGCAGTATTTT. It translates to CASSSREGLSTDTQYF.

The chain recombines TRBV7-2 with TRBJ2-5; D not resolved. Germline-derived CDR1 and CDR2 are SGHTA and FQGNSA. Trimming took 5 bases from V and 4 from J, leaving 17 bases between them. This CDR3 has 15 amino acids. DNA of the CDR3: TGTGCCAGCAGCCCGCGGTTGCGCCCGTTAGAGACCCAGTACTTC. Protein sequence: CASSPRLRPLETQYF.

The chain links TRBV19 to TRBJ2-1, with D tentatively TRBD2 (6 bases). Germline lookup yields CDR1 LNHDA and CDR2 SQIVND (reference sequence). The germline V and J ends were trimmed by 5 bases and 8 bases, with 13 bases remaining between them. The CDR3 runs to 13 residues. The CDR3 sequence is CASSPTRGDEQFF. For the CDR3, the DNA is TGTGCCAGTAGTCCCACGCGGGGTGATGAGCAGTTCTTC.

The chain couples TRBV4-1 to TRBJ2-5; 15 nucleotides match TRBD2. Looked up from germline, CDR1 is MGHRA and CDR2 is YSYEKL. The CDR3 is 16 residues long. V lost 0 bases to trimming and J lost 5 bases; unmatched junction nucleotides: 1. CDR3 region: CASSQEGTSGRETQYF. As DNA, the CDR3 is TGCGCCAGCAGCCAAGAGGGGACTAGCGGGAGGGAGACCCAGTACTTC.

This chain connects TRBV7-2 to TRBJ2-7, with 10 positions matching TRBD2. The V and J ends lost 1 base and 3 bases, in that order; junction bases with no gene match: 0. Germline-derived CDR1 and CDR2 are SGHTA and FQGNSA. This CDR3 spans 14 amino acids. The CDR3 here is CASSLGLAGYEQYF. CDR3 in DNA: TGTGCCAGCAGCTTAGGACTAGCGGGCTACGAGCAGTACTTC.

The rearrangement links TRBV6-6 to TRBJ2-3; maybe TRBD1 (5 bases). Trimming shortened V by 7 bases and J by 4 bases, and 15 bases separated the two germline ends. The CDR3 runs 14 residues. Germline lookup yields CDR1 MNHNY and CDR2 SVGAGI (reference sequence). The CDR3 DNA follows: TGTGCCAGCAAAGACGGAAGGGGCCCAGATACGCAGTATTTT. Residues: CASKDGRGPDTQYF.

The chain couples TRBV4-3 to TRBJ1-3; D is uncertain. Trimming shortened V by 0 bases and J by 4 bases, and 10 bases separated the two germline ends. Germline V CDR1 and CDR2: LGHNA, YSLEER. The CDR3 is 15 amino acids. CDR3 loop: CASSQDRGAGNTIYF. For the CDR3, the DNA is TGCGCCAGCAGCCAAGATCGGGGAGCGGGAAACACCATATATTTT.

This clone was counted once. J is TRBJ2-7 and V is TRBV19; tentatively, D is TRBD1 (6 bases). CDR1 and CDR2 (germline): LNHDA, SQIVND (reference sequence). The V and J ends lost 5 bases and 0 bases respectively, with 17 bases between them. The CDR3 is 16 amino acids. CDR3 in amino acids: CASSSTQGKSSYEQYF. In nucleotides, the CDR3 is TGTGCCAGTAGTTCCACCCAGGGGAAAAGCTCCTACGAGCAGTACTTC.

This sequence joins TRBV11-3 and TRBJ2-3, with unresolved D. CDR3 size: 11 residues. V lost 4 bases, J lost 6 bases, and 5 bases lay in between. Germline values: CDR1 SGHNT, CDR2 YENEEA. The CDR3: CASSSVDTQYF. DNA for the CDR3: TGTGCCAGCAGCTCGGTTGATACGCAGTATTTT.

This clone appeared once. This chain links TRBV6-4 with TRBJ2-1; no firm D call. Germline CDR1 MRHNA, CDR2 SNTAGT. There are 15 residues in the CDR3. V shed 5 bases and J shed 0 bases, with 11 bases lying between them. CDR3 nucleotide sequence: TGTGCCAGCAGTCCCGTTTCGGGCTCCTACAATGAGCAGTTCTTC. As protein: CASSPVSGSYNEQFF.

V usage is TRBV15 and J usage is TRBJ2-1, with D hard to call. The CDR3 is made up of 15 amino acids. Germline CDR1 LNHNV, CDR2 YYDKDF (reference sequence). V lost 5 bases to trimming and J lost 0 bases, with 11 bases between them. The CDR3 loop reads CATSRDRSSYNEQFF. CDR3 bases: TGTGCCACCAGCCGCGATCGGAGCTCCTACAATGAGCAGTTCTTC.

CDR3 loop: CATETSGRGRNEQFF. In DNA form, the CDR3 reads TGTGCCACCGAGACTAGCGGGAGGGGACGGAATGAGCAGTTCTTC. The chain uses TRBV19 and TRBJ2-1, with TRBD2 matching 14 bases. The germline V gene encodes CDR1 LNHDA and CDR2 SQIVND (reference sequence). The CDR3 extends over 15 amino acids. After removal of 10 bases from V and 7 bases from J, the junction contained 9 bases not matched to a gene.

The chain is built from TRBV7-6 and TRBJ2-7, with D maybe TRBD1 (7 bases). CDR1 SGHVS and CDR2 FNYEAQ come from the germline V gene. This CDR3 has 15 residues. V lost 5 bases, J lost 5 bases, and 19 bases lay in between. The CDR3, as DNA: TGTGCCAGCAGCCGGGGCGCAGGGGGGAAGAACGAGCAGTACTTC. Translated, it gives CASSRGAGGKNEQYF.

In nucleotides, the CDR3 is TGCAGCGTTGAAGGGCTCACGATCAATGAGCAGTTCTTC. It translates to CSVEGLTINEQFF. The chain joins TRBV29-1 to TRBJ2-1; no clear D. Germline CDR1 is SQVTM and CDR2 is ANQGSEA. Trimming removed 1 base from V and 6 bases from J, with 10 bases in between. CDR3 length: 13 residues.